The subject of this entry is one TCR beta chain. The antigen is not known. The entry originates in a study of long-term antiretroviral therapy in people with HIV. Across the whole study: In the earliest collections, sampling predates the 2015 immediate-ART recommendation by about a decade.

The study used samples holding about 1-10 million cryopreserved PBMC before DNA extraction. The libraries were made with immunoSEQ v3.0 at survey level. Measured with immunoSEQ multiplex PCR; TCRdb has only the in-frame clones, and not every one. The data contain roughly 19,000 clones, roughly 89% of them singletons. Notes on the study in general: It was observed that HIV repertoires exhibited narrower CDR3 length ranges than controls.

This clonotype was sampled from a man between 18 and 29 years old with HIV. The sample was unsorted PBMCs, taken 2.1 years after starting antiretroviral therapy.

CDR3 in DNA: TGCGCCAGCAGCGAGGGACAGGGGTCCTACGAGCAGTACTTC. Amino acid sequence: CASSEGQGSYEQYF. V is TRBV4-1 and J is TRBJ2-7; TRBD1 matches 10 bases. The CDR3 length is 14 residues. The junction had 2 bases not matched to a gene; V was cut back by 5 bases and J by 1 base. The germline CDR1 and CDR2 sequences are MGHRA and YSYEKL.